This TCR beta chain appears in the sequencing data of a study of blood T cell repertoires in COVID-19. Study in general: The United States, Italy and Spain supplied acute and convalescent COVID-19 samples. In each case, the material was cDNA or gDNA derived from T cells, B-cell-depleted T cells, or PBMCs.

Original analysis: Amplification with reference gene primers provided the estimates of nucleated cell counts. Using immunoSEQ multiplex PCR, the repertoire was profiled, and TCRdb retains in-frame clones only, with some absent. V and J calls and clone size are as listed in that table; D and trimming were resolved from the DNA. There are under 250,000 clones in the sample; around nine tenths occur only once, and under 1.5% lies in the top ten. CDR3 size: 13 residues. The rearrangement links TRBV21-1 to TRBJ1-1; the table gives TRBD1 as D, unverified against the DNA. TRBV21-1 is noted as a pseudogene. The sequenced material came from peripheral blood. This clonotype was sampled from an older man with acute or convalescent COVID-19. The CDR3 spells CASKAGKNTEAFF. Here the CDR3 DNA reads TGTGCCAGCAAGGCAGGGAAGAACACTGAAGCTTTCTTT.